Below are 24 T cell receptor beta chains sequenced from a single sample in a study of beta chain features in type 1 diabetes. Every isolated RNA sample was fully reverse transcribed, so sequencing captured expressed TCRB transcripts. Profiled with immunoSEQ multiplex PCR; TCRdb holds only in-frame clones, not every one. Among about 350,000 clones listed, roughly a fifth were seen once. Sequencing was done on a sample of naive CD4+ T cells from blood. These receptors originate from a woman aged 18-35 years in good health.

This clone was detected many times. V usage is TRBV4-1 and J usage is TRBJ2-6, with 8 nucleotides matching TRBD1. CDR1 MGHRA and CDR2 YSYEKL come from the germline V gene. The CDR3 runs to 16 residues. J gave up 4 bases and V 2 bases, and 4 bases lay outside the gene matches. CDR3 bases: TGCGCCAGCAGCCAATACCGGACAGGGGGGGCCAACGTCCTGACTTTC. Its protein is CASSQYRTGGANVLTF.

This chain links TRBV13 with TRBJ2-1; 9 bases map to TRBD2. V lost 5 bases, J lost 5 bases, and 10 bases stayed unmatched. The CDR3 consists of 16 residues. Germline V CDR1 and CDR2: PRHDT, FYEKMQ (reference sequence). The CDR3 sequence is CASSPPRLAGNNEQFF. The CDR3 nucleotides read TGTGCCAGCAGCCCTCCCAGGCTAGCGGGAAACAATGAGCAGTTCTTC. Together with reference TRBV13 and TRBJ2-1, the CDR3 gives the full variable domain: AAGVIQSPRHLIKEKRETATLKCYPIPRHDTVYWYQQGPGQDPQFLISFYEKMQSDKGSIPDRFSAQQFSDYHSELNMSSLELGDSALYFCASSPPRLAGNNEQFFGPGTRLTVL.

This clone was observed a few times. The chain carries TRBV2 and TRBJ1-2; D is undetermined. This CDR3 is 17 amino acids long. Germline CDR1 SNHLY, CDR2 FYNNEI. Trimming took off 0 bases at V and 3 bases at J, with 17 bases between the two ends. The CDR3 sequence is CASSEAERPAEDYGYTF. The CDR3 DNA follows: TGTGCCAGCAGTGAAGCGGAAAGGCCCGCCGAGGACTATGGCTACACCTTC.

This clone has only a few counts. V is TRBV7-8 and J is TRBJ2-5, with 9 bases identical to TRBD1. Germline trimming cut 5 bases from V and 1 base from J; bases unmatched to any gene: 8. Per germline, CDR1 SGHVS and CDR2 FQNEAQ. The CDR3 covers 16 residues. The CDR3 coding sequence is TGTGCCAGCAGCAGCGGGACAGGGAGCATCCAAGAGACCCAGTACTTC. As protein: CASSSGTGSIQETQYF. Based on the CDR3 plus reference TRBV7-8 and TRBJ2-5, the full variable domain is GAGVSQSPRYKVAKRGQDVALRCDPISGHVSLFWYQQALGQGPEFLTYFQNEAQLDKSGLPSDRFFAERPEGSVSTLKIQRTQQEDSAVYLCASSSGTGSIQETQYFGPGTRLLVL.

This clone occurred a few times. The genes are TRBV9 and TRBJ2-2; D perhaps matches TRBD2 (5 bases). The CDR3 is made up of 16 amino acids. The germline V gene has CDR1 SGDLS and CDR2 YYNGEE. V shed 4 bases and J shed 0 bases, with 13 bases lying between them. CDR3 coding DNA: TGTGCCAGCAGCCCTCAAGGAGGAACGAACACCGGGGAGCTGTTTTTT. It translates to CASSPQGGTNTGELFF. Combining the CDR3 with reference TRBV9 and TRBJ2-2 gives the whole variable domain DSGVTQTPKHLITATGQRVTLRCSPRSGDLSVYWYQQSLDQGLQFLIQYYNGEERAKGNILERFSAQQFPDLHSELNLSSLELGDSALYFCASSPQGGTNTGELFFGEGSRLTVL.

This clone was detected only a few times. Other DNA sequences in the same sample also yield this CDR3. The chain combines TRBV20-1 with TRBJ1-1; D not certain. The germline CDR1 and CDR2 sequences are DFQATT and SNEGSKA (reference sequence). CDR3 length: 11 amino acids. Trimming took off 3 bases at V and 1 base at J, with 3 bases between the two ends. The CDR3 protein is CSASQNTEAFF. In nucleotides, the CDR3 is TGCAGTGCTAGCCAGAACACTGAAGCTTTCTTT.

The CDR3 spells CATSRVGGGNTEAFF. The CDR3 coding sequence is TGTGCCACCAGCAGAGTTGGGGGGGGGAACACTGAAGCTTTCTTT. This sequence joins TRBV15 and TRBJ1-1, with D perhaps matching TRBD1 (5 bases). This CDR3 spans 15 amino acids. The ends were cut back, 1 base at V and 1 base at J, with 10 bases in the middle. CDR1 and CDR2 (germline): LNHNV, YYDKDF (reference sequence).

This clone was detected a few times. This chain uses TRBV28 with TRBJ1-2; D remains ambiguous. The CDR3 runs to 12 residues. Trimming left V 3 bases short and J 4 bases short, with 6 bases between. Germline V lookup: CDR1 MDHEN, CDR2 SYDVKM. CDR3 nucleotide sequence: TGTGCCAGCAGTTTTGGACTCTATGGCTACACCTTC. This sequence encodes CASSFGLYGYTF.

The chain is built from TRBV29-1 and TRBJ1-2; D remains unclear. This CDR3 is built from 12 residues. V lost 2 bases to trimming and J lost 6 bases, with 10 bases between them. Germline assignment: CDR1 SQVTM and CDR2 ANQGSEA. CDR3: CSVEPSWDGYTF. CDR3 coding DNA: TGCAGCGTTGAACCTAGTTGGGATGGCTACACCTTC.

This clone was recorded a few times. J is TRBJ2-7 and V is TRBV4-1; the D gene is possibly TRBD1 (6 bases). V lost 3 bases to trimming and J lost 3 bases, with 15 bases between them. The V gene's germline CDR1 is MGHRA and CDR2 YSYEKL. The CDR3 loop spans 15 amino acids. CDR3 residues: CASSQPTRGSYEQYF. Here the CDR3 DNA reads TGCGCCAGCAGCCAGCCCACTAGGGGGAGCTACGAGCAGTACTTC.

This sequence joins TRBV7-2 and TRBJ1-2; 8 bases fit TRBD1. This CDR3 has 14 residues. In germline, CDR1 is SGHTA, CDR2 FQGNSA. V gave up 4 bases and J gave up 3 bases; unmatched junction bases: 4. CDR3 protein: CASSSDRDDYGYTF. In DNA form, the CDR3 reads TGTGCCAGCAGCTCGGACAGGGACGACTATGGCTACACCTTC.

The chain links TRBV5-1 to TRBJ2-2, with TRBD2 as a possible D gene (5 bases). CDR1 SGHRS and CDR2 YFSETQ come from the germline V gene. Between the trimmed V and J ends, which lost 1 base and 7 bases, there was a span of 17 bases. This CDR3 has 16 amino acids. For the CDR3, the DNA is TGCGCCAGCAGCTTGACCCAATTGACCGCGGGCGGGGAGCTGTTTTTT. Protein product: CASSLTQLTAGGELFF.

This chain joins TRBV20-1 and TRBJ1-1, with D unclear. The CDR3 is 11 residues long. Germline V gives CDR1 DFQATT, CDR2 SNEGSKA (reference sequence). The DNA for the CDR3 is TGCAGCTCCGACATGGCCTCAGGAGCTTTCTTT. It is translated as CSSDMASGAFF.

This clone appeared a few times. The CDR3 is CASSPGGTGGETQYF. The CDR3 DNA follows: TGTGCCAGCAGCCCGGGCGGGACAGGTGGAGAGACCCAGTACTTC. The gene calls are TRBV7-2 and TRBJ2-5, with 8 bases matching TRBD1. Per germline, CDR1 SGHTA and CDR2 FQGNSA. Trimming took 5 bases from V and 4 from J; bases not matched to a gene: 9. CDR3 size: 15 residues.

V gene TRBV5-1 combines with J gene TRBJ1-4; TRBD1 might be the D (5 bases). The V gene's germline CDR1 is SGHRS and CDR2 YFSETQ. There are 13 residues in the CDR3. V lost 4 bases and J lost 7, with 11 bases in between. The CDR3 region is CASSRTTGEKLFF. The CDR3, as DNA: TGCGCCAGCAGCAGGACAACAGGTGAAAAACTGTTTTTT. The entire variable domain, with the rest obtained from reference TRBV5-1 and TRBJ1-4, is as follows: KAGVTQTPRYLIKTRGQQVTLSCSPISGHRSVSWYQQTPGQGLQFLFEYFSETQRNKGNFPGRFSGRQFSNSRSEMNVSTLELGDSALYLCASSRTTGEKLFFGSGTQLSVL.

Only a few counts were recorded for this clone. V usage is TRBV4-2 and J usage is TRBJ2-7; 9 bases are a match to TRBD1. CDR1 is LGHNA and CDR2 is YNFKEQ in the germline V gene. The V and J ends lost 4 bases and 3 bases, in that order; junction bases with no gene match: 13. The CDR3 is made up of 17 amino acids. The CDR3 is CASSRDLSPGQGYEQYF. DNA of the CDR3: TGTGCCAGCAGCCGCGACTTATCTCCGGGACAGGGCTACGAGCAGTACTTC.

The chain carries TRBV18 and TRBJ2-3, with 8 bases aligning to TRBD2. There are 16 residues in the CDR3. J was trimmed by 2 bases and V by 6 bases; bases with no gene match: 10. CDR1 and CDR2 (germline): KGHSH, LQKENI. The CDR3 DNA reads as TGTGCCAGCTCCCGGCCCCCCGGGGGGGCCACAGATACGCAGTATTTT. Protein sequence: CASSRPPGGATDTQYF.

The rearrangement joins TRBV5-1 to TRBJ2-1; 10 nucleotides line up with TRBD2. Per germline, CDR1 SGHRS and CDR2 YFSETQ. CDR3 size: 16 residues. V shed 6 bases, J shed 8 bases, and the junction held 14 bases outside the gene matches. The DNA for the CDR3 is TGCGCCAGCACCCTGGGGGCTAGCGGGAGTCGGGATGAGCAGTTCTTC. Its protein is CASTLGASGSRDEQFF.

This clone was seen a handful of times. The gene calls are TRBV4-3 and TRBJ1-2; 7 bases match TRBD1. In germline, CDR1 is LGHNA, CDR2 YSLEER. This CDR3 spans 16 amino acids. V lost 2 bases and J lost 0; bases outside the gene matches: 6. DNA of the CDR3: TGCGCCAGCAGCCAATACGGGACAGATTCTAACTATGGCTACACCTTC. Translated: CASSQYGTDSNYGYTF.

V gene TRBV7-9 combines with J gene TRBJ2-2; the D gene is possibly TRBD2 (6 bases). Looked up from germline, CDR1 is SEHNR and CDR2 is FQNEAQ (reference sequence). V was shortened by 5 bases and J by 7 bases, with 17 bases between the two germline ends. CDR3 length equals 15 residues. For the CDR3, the DNA is TGTGCCAGCAGCCGCCTCCTTGCGGGAAACGGGGAGCTGTTTTTT. Residues: CASSRLLAGNGELFF.

CDR3 region: CASSVRTGTPPAPLHF. CDR3 DNA: TGTGCCAGCAGCGTCCGGACCGGGACACCACCGGCCCCCCTCCACTTT. The chain couples TRBV9 to TRBJ1-6, with TRBD1 as a possible D gene (6 bases). Trimming stripped 2 bases from V and 13 bases from J, with 22 bases between. Germline loops: CDR1 SGDLS, CDR2 YYNGEE. The CDR3 is made up of 16 amino acids. Together with reference TRBV9 and TRBJ1-6, the CDR3 gives the full variable domain: DSGVTQTPKHLITATGQRVTLRCSPRSGDLSVYWYQQSLDQGLQFLIQYYNGEERAKGNILERFSAQQFPDLHSELNLSSLELGDSALYFCASSVRTGTPPAPLHFGNGTRLTVT.

This sequence joins TRBV2 and TRBJ2-3; no clear D gene. This CDR3 spans 12 amino acids. Germline lookup yields CDR1 SNHLY and CDR2 FYNNEI. With 6 bases removed from V and 5 bases from J, the gap between germline ends came to 9 bases. In DNA, the CDR3 is TGTGCCAGCAGCGCGAGGATAGATACGCAGTATTTT. As protein: CASSARIDTQYF.

The chain combines TRBV9 with TRBJ2-7, with 10 bases aligning to TRBD2. There are 15 residues in the CDR3. J gave up 3 bases and V 1 base, and 4 bases lay outside the gene matches. Germline values: CDR1 SGDLS, CDR2 YYNGEE. CDR3 in DNA: TGTGCCAGCAGCGTACAAGGGACTAGCGACTACGAGCAGTACTTC. This encodes CASSVQGTSDYEQYF.

This clone was seen just once. The gene calls are TRBV6-6 and TRBJ1-2; D is possibly TRBD1 (6 bases). Trimming pared 5 bases from V and 2 bases from J, leaving 12 bases between. This CDR3 has 14 amino acids. The germline gives CDR1 MNHNY, CDR2 SVGAGI (reference sequence). The CDR3 DNA reads as TGTGCCAGCAGTCCGGACAGTTTCAACTATGGCTACACCTTC. Its translation is CASSPDSFNYGYTF.